In its sample, the clone carrying this T cell receptor (beta chain) was seen once. Its specificity is unknown. It was with 60 Vbeta and 13 Jbeta primers that the PCR ran. Clones were sequenced by immunoSEQ multiplex PCR, and TCRdb holds only the in-frame ones, with some missing. The sample carries over 150,000 clones, about four fifths recorded once. This sample is part of a study of cytomegalovirus exposure and HLA in healthy donors. The CDR3 has 14 residues. Trimming cost V 0 bases and J 3 bases, with 8 bases left between them. The germline CDR1 and CDR2 sequences are SGHAT and FQNNGV. General study points: In the analysis, some V segments, TRBV6-2 and TRBV6-3 included, were excluded as indistinguishable.

The gene calls are TRBV11-2 and TRBJ2-5; a weak D match, TRBD2 (5 bases). The sequenced sample consisted of PBMCs. The sequence was collected from a boy aged 2 to 10 in good health and CMV-seronegative. This chain's CDR3 is CASSLEAGEETQYF. The CDR3 nucleotides read TGTGCCAGCAGCTTAGAGGCGGGTGAAGAGACCCAGTACTTC. The entire variable domain, with the rest obtained from reference TRBV11-2 and TRBJ2-5, is as follows: EAGVAQSPRYKIIEKRQSVAFWCNPISGHATLYWYQQILGQGPKLLIQFQNNGVVDDSQLPKDRFSAERLKGVDSTLKIQPAKLEDSAVYLCASSLEAGEETQYFGPGTRLLVL.